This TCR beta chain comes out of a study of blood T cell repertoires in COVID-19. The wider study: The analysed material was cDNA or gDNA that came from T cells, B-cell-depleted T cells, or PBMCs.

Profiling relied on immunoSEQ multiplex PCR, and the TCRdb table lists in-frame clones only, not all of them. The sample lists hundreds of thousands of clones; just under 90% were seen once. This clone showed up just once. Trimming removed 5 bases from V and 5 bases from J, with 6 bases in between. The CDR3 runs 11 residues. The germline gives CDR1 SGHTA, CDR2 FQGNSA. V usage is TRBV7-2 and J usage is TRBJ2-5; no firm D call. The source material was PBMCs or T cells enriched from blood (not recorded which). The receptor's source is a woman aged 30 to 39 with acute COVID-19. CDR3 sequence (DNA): TGTGCCAGCAGCCCGTTGGAGACCCAGTACTTC. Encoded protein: CASSPLETQYF.